This record concerns one T cell receptor (beta chain) sequence. Its antigen is not identified. With a much larger clone just one base away, this may be a read error. No conserved phenylalanine or tryptophan is present at the end of the CDR3, so a read error is the likely explanation. This entry belongs to a study of T cells after yellow fever vaccination. Study-wide findings and caveats: Peak timing came faster in the weaker secondary response, day 5 versus 15.

TCRdb analysed the 5' RACE reads with MiXCR anew, one entry per CDR3 protein. The sample lists about 340,000 distinct CDR3 sequences, approximately 12% occurring once. This CDR3 has 15 amino acids. The V segment lost 3 bases and the J segment 0 bases; nucleotides outside the gene matches: 5. Germline CDR1 and CDR2: SGHDT and YYEEEE. The TCR sequence derives from a man aged 18 to 30 who received the YFV17D yellow fever vaccine. Source: CD4+ T cells sorted from PBMCs, taken 15 days after the yellow fever booster vaccination. The gene calls are TRBV5-6 and TRBJ2-7; TRBD1 matches at 8 bases. This CDR3 reads CASSSGTGASYEQYL. CDR3 nucleotide sequence: TGTGCCAGCAGCTCTGGGACAGGTGCCTCCTACGAGCAGTACTTA.